This record concerns one T cell receptor (beta chain) sequence. Its antigen is as yet unknown. This specimen comes from a study of identical twins. Findings and caveats of the study: Less excess twin sharing appeared in beta out-of-frame sequences.

This CDR3 is built from 15 residues. J gave up 5 bases and V 1 base, and 5 bases lay outside the gene matches. Germline CDR1 is SGHVS and CDR2 is FNYEAQ. Carrying unique molecular identifiers, the cDNA also gained a universal primer site through template switching. From the 5' RACE reads, TCRdb called clonotypes with MiXCR, one entry per CDR3 protein. The sample yields around 490,000 distinct CDR3 sequences, roughly 15% seen once. The data were also submitted as part of a second study, on yellow fever vaccine responses in identical twins.

The sequencing sample was made of CD4+ T cells sorted from blood. The rearrangement uses TRBV7-6 and TRBJ2-7; 10 nucleotides agree with TRBD2. This sequence was found in a young woman in good health. Written as DNA, the CDR3 is TGTGCCAGCAGCTTAGGCCTAGCGGGAGTCCACGAGCAGTACTTC. This sequence encodes CASSLGLAGVHEQYF.